This T cell receptor (beta chain) was obtained from a study of blood T cells in healthy people across ages. Study-wide context: Template switching captured about one barcoded beta molecule per two T cells.

The germline V and J ends were trimmed by 6 bases and 7 bases, with 12 bases remaining between them. The CDR3 is 12 residues long. From germline, CDR1 is MDHEN and CDR2 SYDVKM. Every donor provided roughly 10 milliliters of peripheral blood. Isolation per sample recovered at least 6 million PBMCs. For the second PCR, which ran for 7 to 11 cycles, a sample-barcoded 5' primer and a J-beta primer mix were used. Every sample gave at least 2.5 million paired-end reads containing CDR3. TCRdb ran MiXCR on the 5' RACE reads and lists one entry per CDR3 protein. This sample carries roughly 1,800,000 distinct CDR3 sequences, around half of them seen once, and the ten largest clones take less than 2.5%.

Sequencing was carried out using blood. This receptor was identified in a woman between 40 and 55 years old in good health. The J gene is TRBJ2-5, the V gene TRBV28; D is undetermined. CDR3 protein: CASRGSEATQYF. DNA for the CDR3: TGTGCCAGCAGGGGTTCGGAAGCGACCCAGTACTTC.